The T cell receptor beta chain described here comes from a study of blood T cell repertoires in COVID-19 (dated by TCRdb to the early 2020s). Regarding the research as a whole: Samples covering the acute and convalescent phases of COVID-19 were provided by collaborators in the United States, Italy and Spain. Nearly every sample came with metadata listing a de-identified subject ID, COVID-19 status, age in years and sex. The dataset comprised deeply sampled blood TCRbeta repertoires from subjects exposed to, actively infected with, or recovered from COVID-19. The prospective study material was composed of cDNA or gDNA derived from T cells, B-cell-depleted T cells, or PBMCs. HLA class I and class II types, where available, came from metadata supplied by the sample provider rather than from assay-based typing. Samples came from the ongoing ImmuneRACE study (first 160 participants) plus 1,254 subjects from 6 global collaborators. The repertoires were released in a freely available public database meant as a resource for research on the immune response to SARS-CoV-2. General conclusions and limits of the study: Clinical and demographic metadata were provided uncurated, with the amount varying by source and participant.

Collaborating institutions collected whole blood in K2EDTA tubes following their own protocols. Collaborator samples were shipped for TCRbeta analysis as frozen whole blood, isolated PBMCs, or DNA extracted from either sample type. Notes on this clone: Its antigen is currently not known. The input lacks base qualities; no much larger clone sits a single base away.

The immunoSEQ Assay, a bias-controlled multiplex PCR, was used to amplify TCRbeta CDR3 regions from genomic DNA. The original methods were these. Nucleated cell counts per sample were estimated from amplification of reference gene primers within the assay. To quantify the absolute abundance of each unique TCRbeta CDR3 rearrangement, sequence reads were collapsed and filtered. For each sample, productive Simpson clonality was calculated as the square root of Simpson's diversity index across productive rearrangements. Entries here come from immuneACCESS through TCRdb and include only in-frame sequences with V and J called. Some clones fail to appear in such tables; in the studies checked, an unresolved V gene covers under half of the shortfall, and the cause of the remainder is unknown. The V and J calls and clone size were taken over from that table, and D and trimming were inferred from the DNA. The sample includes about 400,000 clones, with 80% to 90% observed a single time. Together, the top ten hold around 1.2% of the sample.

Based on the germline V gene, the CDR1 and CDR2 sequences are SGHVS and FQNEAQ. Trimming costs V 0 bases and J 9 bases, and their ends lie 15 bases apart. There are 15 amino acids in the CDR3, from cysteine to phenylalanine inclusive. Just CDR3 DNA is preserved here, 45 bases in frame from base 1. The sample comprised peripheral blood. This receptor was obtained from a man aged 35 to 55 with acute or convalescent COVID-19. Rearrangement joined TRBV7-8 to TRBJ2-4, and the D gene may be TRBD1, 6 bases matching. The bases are TGTGCCAGCAGCTTAGCGCCCAGGGGAAAGGTCATTCAGTACTTC. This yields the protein CASSLAPRGKVIQYF.